The 7 T cell receptor beta chains given below trace back to one sample, sequenced in a study of T cell repertoires in cytomegalovirus infection. No cognate antigen is known for these TCRs. TCRdb redid the calling of the reads with MiXCR, one entry per CDR3 protein. The table shows hundreds of thousands of distinct CDR3 sequences, with roughly 43% occurring only once. Sequenced material: cultured PBMCs, taken from culture after CMV antigen stimulation. These receptors were obtained from a human donor in good health (CMV status not recorded). Some clones in this sample may be carry-over from other donors' samples.

The V gene is TRBV5-4, the J gene TRBJ2-3, with D perhaps assigned TRBD1 or TRBD2 (5 bases each). The length of the CDR3 is 16 residues. The germline CDR1 and CDR2 sequences are SGHNT and YYREEE (reference sequence). V was clipped by 4 bases and J by 2 bases, with 17 bases between them. The CDR3 DNA reads TGTGCCAGCAGCCCGGGACCTGACCCCTTCACAGATACGCAGTATTTT. Translation: CASSPGPDPFTDTQYF. The full variable domain, with the rest looked up from reference TRBV5-4 and TRBJ2-3, is ETGVTQSPTHLIKTRGQQVTLRCSSQSGHNTVSWYQQALGQGPQFIFQYYREEENGRGNFPPRFSGLQFPNYSSELNVNALELDDSALYLCASSPGPDPFTDTQYFGPGTRLTVL.

The gene calls are TRBV20-1 and TRBJ2-1, with D unclear. This CDR3 comprises 11 residues. Germline CDR1 and CDR2: DFQATT and SNEGSKA (reference sequence). Trimming pared 8 bases from V and 7 bases from J, leaving 12 bases between. The CDR3 DNA sequence: TGCAGTACGAGGTGGGGTAATGAGCAGTTCTTC. Its translation: CSTRWGNEQFF.

A note on this clonotype: The final CDR3 position lacks the conserved phenylalanine or tryptophan, pointing to a likely read error. The limits of the CDR3 on the DNA are not certain, so only TCRdb's listed CDR3 is given. V gene TRBV25-1 combines with J gene TRBJ2-5; TRBD2 is the table's D call and was not checked against the DNA. Germline loops: CDR1 MGHDK, CDR2 SYGVNS. The CDR3 numbers 8 amino acids, ends counted. The CDR3 reads CANRGGEA.

This chain connects TRBV7-2 to TRBJ1-2, with D possibly being TRBD1 (5 bases). Trimming took 0 bases from V and 4 from J, leaving 18 bases between them. The length of the CDR3 is 17 residues. Per the germline V gene, CDR1 is SGHTA and CDR2 is FQGNSA. In nucleotides, the CDR3 is TGTGCCAGCAGCTTAGCGTTCTCTCGGGCAGGGACCTATGGCTACACCTTC. Translation: CASSLAFSRAGTYGYTF.

The V and J genes are TRBV27 and TRBJ2-1, with D hard to call. Trimming left V 5 bases short and J 6 bases short, with 8 bases between. CDR3 length equals 12 residues. Germline loops: CDR1 MNHEY, CDR2 SMNVEV (reference sequence). In DNA, the CDR3 is TGTGCCAGCAGTCCCCAGAGCAATGAGCAGTTCTTC. Protein product: CASSPQSNEQFF.

This clonotype was counted only a few times. J is TRBJ1-5 and V is TRBV6-6, with 7 bases matching TRBD1. Germline trimming cut 10 bases from V and 9 bases from J; bases unmatched to any gene: 12. Germline V lookup: CDR1 MNHNY, CDR2 SVGAGI (reference sequence). This CDR3 has 13 amino acids. The chain's CDR3 is CATRDRQSGPQHF. The CDR3 DNA sequence: TGTGCCACCCGGGACAGACAATCTGGGCCCCAGCATTTT.

This clonotype was seen at least ten times. The chain joins TRBV7-8 to TRBJ2-7; tentative D call: TRBD2 (5 bases). Germline CDR1 reads SGHVS; CDR2 reads FQNEAQ. V lost 1 base, J lost 0 bases, and 10 bases lay in between. This CDR3 contains 15 residues. This CDR3 is CASSLGALGSYEQYF. The CDR3 DNA reads as TGTGCCAGCAGCTTAGGGGCACTAGGCTCCTACGAGCAGTACTTC.